The 21 T cell receptor beta chains given below trace back to one sample, sequenced in a study of early T cells in non-severe SARS-CoV-2 infection. TCRdb recomputed calls from the 5' RACE reads with MiXCR, one row per CDR3 protein. Counted here are more than 80,000 distinct CDR3 sequences, around 15% occurring once; the ten biggest clones make up 6.5% to 9%. Material: whole blood. The receptors originated from an adult who was a healthcare worker with PCR-confirmed SARS-CoV-2 infection or an uninfected control (not recorded which).

The chain couples TRBV12-3 or TRBV12-4 to TRBJ1-1; no firm D call. Trimming cost V 3 bases and J 12 bases, with 17 bases left between them. This CDR3 has 13 residues. CDR3 in DNA: TGTGCCAGCAGTTTTCCGGGGTACACCAGAACTTTCTTT. This gives the protein CASSFPGYTRTFF.

In nucleotides, the CDR3 is TGTGCCAGCTTAAACCGGGGGAGCCGGCAAGAGACCCAGTACTTC. Its translation: CASLNRGSRQETQYF. This sequence joins TRBV2 and TRBJ2-5, with a weak D call TRBD2 (6 bases). The CDR3 is 15 amino acids. CDR1 is SNHLY and CDR2 is FYNNEI in the germline V gene. The ends were cut back, 8 bases at V and 2 bases at J, with 18 bases in the middle. The complete variable domain, with remaining parts taken from reference TRBV2 and TRBJ2-5, reads EPEVTQTPSHQVTQMGQEVILRCVPISNHLYFYWYRQILGQKVEFLVSFYNNEISEKSEIFDDQFSVERPDGSNFTLKIRSTKLEDSAMYFCASLNRGSRQETQYFGPGTRLLVL.

There are a few counts of this clonotype. The rearrangement uses TRBV6-4 and TRBJ2-1, with 8 bases fitting TRBD2. Germline V gene data show CDR1 as MRHNA and CDR2 as SNTAGT. Trimming removed 0 bases from V and 6 bases from J; junction bases left unmatched: 10. The CDR3 covers 17 residues. The CDR3 is CASSDSTIAGKGNEQFF. For the CDR3, the DNA is TGTGCCAGCAGTGACTCGACTATAGCGGGAAAGGGCAATGAGCAGTTCTTC.

The table lists this clonotype with a few counts. The chain couples TRBV29-1 to TRBJ1-1; no reliable D call. With 5 bases removed from V and 3 bases from J, the gap between germline ends came to 19 bases. Germline assignment: CDR1 SQVTM and CDR2 ANQGSEA. The CDR3 covers 15 residues. CDR3 in amino acids: CSVPIKTPSDTEAFF. The CDR3 region has the DNA TGCAGCGTTCCTATCAAGACTCCAAGTGACACTGAAGCTTTCTTT.

A few counts support this clonotype. The V gene is TRBV7-3, the J gene TRBJ2-1; TRBD2 matches 10 bases. V dropped 5 bases and J dropped 5; count of bases not matched to a gene: 6. The CDR3 consists of 15 residues. CDR1 is SGHTA, CDR2 FQGTGA, per germline. The CDR3: CASSPSGSFNNEQFF. The CDR3 DNA reads as TGTGCCAGCAGCCCTAGCGGGAGCTTCAACAATGAGCAGTTCTTC.

This clonotype was observed many times. The chain links TRBV5-1 to TRBJ2-1, with D uncertain. CDR3 length: 13 amino acids. The V and J ends lost 2 bases and 4 bases respectively, with 7 bases between them. Germline CDR1 is SGHRS and CDR2 is YFSETQ. CDR3 amino acids: CASSFLGYNEQFF. DNA for the CDR3: TGCGCCAGCAGCTTCCTAGGATACAATGAGCAGTTCTTC.

This clonotype appeared a few times. V and J are TRBV19 and TRBJ2-1; 11 bases match TRBD2. The CDR3 is made up of 16 amino acids. Germline trimming cut 1 base from V and 6 bases from J; bases unmatched to any gene: 5. The V gene's germline CDR1 is LNHDA and CDR2 SQIVND (reference sequence). This CDR3 is CASSIGRGTSGNEQFF. CDR3 DNA sequence: TGTGCCAGTAGTATAGGTAGAGGGACTAGCGGCAATGAGCAGTTCTTC.

This clonotype was counted only a few times. The gene calls are TRBV30 and TRBJ2-7, with 12 bases that match TRBD2. In germline, CDR1 is GTSNPN, CDR2 SVGIG (reference sequence). V dropped 4 bases and J dropped 4; count of bases not matched to a gene: 8. This CDR3 has 15 amino acids. For the CDR3, the DNA is TGTGCCTGGATCCCTTGGACTAGCGGGAAGTACGAGCAGTACTTC. It translates to CAWIPWTSGKYEQYF. The whole variable domain, filled in from reference TRBV30 and TRBJ2-7, reads SQTIHQWPATLVQPVGSPLSLECTVEGTSNPNLYWYRQAAGRGLQLLFYSVGIGQISSEVPQNLSASRPQDRQFILSSKKLLLSDSGFYLCAWIPWTSGKYEQYFGPGTRLTVT.

The chain joins TRBV20-1 to TRBJ1-2; D is uncertain. V lost 0 bases, J lost 1 base, and 6 bases lay in between. This CDR3 region has 13 residues. Germline CDR1 DFQATT, CDR2 SNEGSKA (reference sequence). DNA for the CDR3: TGCAGTGCTAGAGACTCTGATAACTATGGCTACACCTTC. Its protein product is CSARDSDNYGYTF.

This chain links TRBV27 with TRBJ2-1, with D perhaps TRBD1 (5 bases). This CDR3 spans 16 amino acids. V shed 3 bases and J shed 6 bases, with 18 bases lying between them. CDR1 MNHEY and CDR2 SMNVEV come from the germline V gene (reference sequence). The CDR3 reads CASSFSWGNTGNEQFF. The CDR3, as DNA: TGTGCCAGCAGTTTCTCATGGGGCAATACAGGCAATGAGCAGTTCTTC.

This clonotype has only a few counts. DNA of the CDR3: TGTGCCAGCAGCGTGGGAGGGACCTATGGCTACACCTTC. It yields the protein CASSVGGTYGYTF. The chain links TRBV9 to TRBJ1-2; possible D gene TRBD1, 5 bases. This CDR3 region has 13 residues. Trimming removed 2 bases at V and 4 bases at J, with 9 bases between. In germline, CDR1 is SGDLS, CDR2 YYNGEE. The whole variable domain, filled in from reference TRBV9 and TRBJ1-2, reads DSGVTQTPKHLITATGQRVTLRCSPRSGDLSVYWYQQSLDQGLQFLIQYYNGEERAKGNILERFSAQQFPDLHSELNLSSLELGDSALYFCASSVGGTYGYTFGSGTRLTVV.

This clonotype has more than one count but fewer than ten. The genes are TRBV5-1 and TRBJ2-3; 9 bases align to TRBD1. There are 16 residues in the CDR3. The V segment lost 0 bases and the J segment 1 base; nucleotides outside the gene matches: 3. Germline CDR1 is SGHRS and CDR2 is YFSETQ. This chain's CDR3 is CASSLGDRVGTDTQYF. The CDR3 region has the DNA TGCGCCAGCAGCTTGGGGGACAGGGTCGGCACAGATACGCAGTATTTT. Based on the CDR3 plus reference TRBV5-1 and TRBJ2-3, the full variable domain is KAGVTQTPRYLIKTRGQQVTLSCSPISGHRSVSWYQQTPGQGLQFLFEYFSETQRNKGNFPGRFSGRQFSNSRSEMNVSTLELGDSALYLCASSLGDRVGTDTQYFGPGTRLTVL.

The chain couples TRBV19 to TRBJ1-2; possible D gene TRBD1, 6 bases. With 7 bases removed from V and 2 bases from J, the gap between germline ends came to 8 bases. Germline-derived CDR1 and CDR2 are LNHDA and SQIVND (reference sequence). CDR3 size: 12 residues. The chain's CDR3 is CASTQGNYGYTF. Here the CDR3 DNA reads TGTGCCAGTACCCAGGGGAACTATGGCTACACCTTC. Together with reference TRBV19 and TRBJ1-2, the CDR3 gives the full variable domain: DGGITQSPKYLFRKEGQNVTLSCEQNLNHDAMYWYRQDPGQGLRLIYYSQIVNDFQKGDIAEGYSVSREKKESFPLTVTSAQKNPTAFYLCASTQGNYGYTFGSGTRLTVV.

V usage is TRBV29-1 and J usage is TRBJ1-2, with D tentatively TRBD1 (5 bases). The CDR3 runs 9 residues. The germline CDR1 and CDR2 sequences are SQVTM and ANQGSEA. The CDR3 sequence is CGIGDGYTF. The CDR3 DNA reads as TGCGGGATAGGGGATGGCTACACCTTC.

The chain joins TRBV20-1 to TRBJ2-1, with D possibly matching TRBD2 (6 bases). The germline CDR1 and CDR2 sequences are DFQATT and SNEGSKA (reference sequence). CDR3 size: 14 residues. Trimming left V 7 bases short and J 4 bases short, with 17 bases between. This CDR3 reads CSGGRDPLYNEQFF. The CDR3 nucleotides read TGCAGTGGCGGGCGGGACCCCCTGTACAATGAGCAGTTCTTC.

Ten or more counts support this clonotype. This chain connects TRBV20-1 to TRBJ1-6; D is uncertain. The germline V gene encodes CDR1 DFQATT and CDR2 SNEGSKA (reference sequence). The length of the CDR3 is 13 residues. This chain's CDR3 is CSAVGSYNSPLHF. Written as DNA, the CDR3 is TGCAGCGCCGTTGGCTCCTATAATTCACCCCTCCACTTT.

The rearrangement uses TRBV7-8 and TRBJ2-1; D is unresolved. V was pared by 5 bases and J by 10 bases, with 21 bases between. The CDR3 runs 15 residues. In germline, CDR1 is SGHVS, CDR2 FQNEAQ. This chain's CDR3 is CASSQLSGDLREQFF. Here the CDR3 DNA reads TGTGCCAGCAGCCAACTGTCCGGAGACCTAAGGGAGCAGTTCTTC.

This chain uses TRBV7-9 with TRBJ2-7, with D perhaps matching TRBD1 or TRBD2 (5 bases each). The V end was cut by 4 bases, the J end by 5 bases, with 27 bases between. The V gene's germline CDR1 is SEHNR and CDR2 FQNEAQ (reference sequence). This CDR3 region has 18 residues. The CDR3 nucleotides are TGTGCCAGCAGCTCCAAAATACCCCGGGACCTACGACGGGACGAGCAGTACTTC. Its protein is CASSSKIPRDLRRDEQYF.

This clonotype was seen more than once but under ten times. The V call is TRBV11-2, the J call TRBJ1-1; D is perhaps TRBD1 (5 bases). This CDR3 has 15 residues. The germline V gene encodes CDR1 SGHAT and CDR2 FQNNGV. Trimming pared 5 bases from V and 2 bases from J, leaving 15 bases between. The CDR3 DNA follows: TGTGCCAGCAGCCCAAGAGGAGGGGCTAACACTGAAGCTTTCTTT. Translation: CASSPRGGANTEAFF.

This clonotype was picked up a small number of times. V usage is TRBV18 and J usage is TRBJ2-1, with no clear D. The CDR3 is 12 amino acids. From germline, CDR1 is KGHSH and CDR2 LQKENI. V was clipped by 0 bases and J by 6 bases, with 3 bases between them. This chain's CDR3 is CASSPPLNEQFF. CDR3 nucleotides: TGTGCCAGCTCACCACCGCTCAATGAGCAGTTCTTC.

J is TRBJ2-5 and V is TRBV28; D not resolved. The CDR3 spans 14 residues. The V end was cut by 2 bases, the J end by 1 base, with 8 bases between. Looked up from germline, CDR1 is MDHEN and CDR2 is SYDVKM. Written as DNA, the CDR3 is TGTGCCAGCAGTTTAGAGCCCCGCCAAGAGACCCAGTACTTC. It specifies CASSLEPRQETQYF.